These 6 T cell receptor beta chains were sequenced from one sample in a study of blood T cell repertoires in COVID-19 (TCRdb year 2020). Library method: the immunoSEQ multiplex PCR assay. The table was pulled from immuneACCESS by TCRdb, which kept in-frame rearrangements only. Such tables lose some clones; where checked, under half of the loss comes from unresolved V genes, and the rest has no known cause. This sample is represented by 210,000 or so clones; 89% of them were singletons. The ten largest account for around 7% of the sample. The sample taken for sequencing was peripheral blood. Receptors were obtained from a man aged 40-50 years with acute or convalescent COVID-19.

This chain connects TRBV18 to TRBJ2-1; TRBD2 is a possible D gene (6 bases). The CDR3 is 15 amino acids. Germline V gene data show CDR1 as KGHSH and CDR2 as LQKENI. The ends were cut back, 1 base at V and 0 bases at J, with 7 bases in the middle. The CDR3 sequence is CASSPLGGSYNEQFF. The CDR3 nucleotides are TGTGCCAGCTCACCACTCGGGGGCTCCTACAATGAGCAGTTCTTC.

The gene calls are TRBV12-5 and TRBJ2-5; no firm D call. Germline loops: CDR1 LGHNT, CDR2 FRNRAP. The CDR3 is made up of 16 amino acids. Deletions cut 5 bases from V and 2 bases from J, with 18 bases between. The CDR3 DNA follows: TGTGCTAGTGGTATAGACCCCCGGAGCCTACAAGAGACCCAGTACTTC. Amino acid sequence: CASGIDPRSLQETQYF. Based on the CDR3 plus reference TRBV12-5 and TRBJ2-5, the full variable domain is DARVTQTPRHKVTEMGQEVTMRCQPILGHNTVFWYRQTMMQGLELLAYFRNRAPLDDSGMPKDRFSAEMPDATLATLKIQPSEPRDSAVYFCASGIDPRSLQETQYFGPGTRLLVL.

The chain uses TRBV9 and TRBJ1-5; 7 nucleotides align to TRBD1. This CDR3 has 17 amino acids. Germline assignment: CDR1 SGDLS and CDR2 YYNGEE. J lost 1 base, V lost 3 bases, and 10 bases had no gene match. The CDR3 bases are TGTGCCAGCAGCGGAGGAAGGGACAGTACCAGCAATCAGCCCCAGCATTTT. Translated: CASSGGRDSTSNQPQHF.

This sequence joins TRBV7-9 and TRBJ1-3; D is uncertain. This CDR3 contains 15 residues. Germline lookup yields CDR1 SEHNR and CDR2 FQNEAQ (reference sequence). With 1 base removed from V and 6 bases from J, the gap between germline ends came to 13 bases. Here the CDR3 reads CASSLEGSGLNTIYF. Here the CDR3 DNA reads TGTGCCAGCAGCTTAGAAGGGAGCGGGCTAAACACCATATATTTT.

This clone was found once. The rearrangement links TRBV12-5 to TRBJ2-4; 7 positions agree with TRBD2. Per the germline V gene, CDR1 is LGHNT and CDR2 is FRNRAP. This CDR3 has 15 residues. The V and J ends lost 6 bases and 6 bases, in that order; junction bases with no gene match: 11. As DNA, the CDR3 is TGTGCTAGTGGCCGGCCGAGAGCGGGGTCAAACATTCAGTACTTC. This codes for CASGRPRAGSNIQYF.

CDR3 bases: TGTGCCAGTAGTATACTTTCCGGAGGGGCCTACGAGCAGTACTTC. Translated: CASSILSGGAYEQYF. This chain connects TRBV19 to TRBJ2-7; TRBD2 might be the D (6 bases). This CDR3 is built from 15 residues. Germline CDR1 is LNHDA and CDR2 is SQIVND (reference sequence). V lost 2 bases to trimming and J lost 2 bases, with 13 bases between them.